A single T cell receptor beta chain is shown here with its context. Its antigen is still unknown. This record belongs to a study of identical twins. Regarding the study as a whole: Weaker excess sharing between twins was seen in beta out-of-frame sequences. Within cord blood, abundant beta clonotypes carried fewer insertions, but memory repertoires showed no such trend.

A universal primer site arose from template switching, and cDNA bore unique molecular identifiers. TCRdb fed the 5' RACE reads into MiXCR, producing one record per CDR3 protein. Here the sample spans about 1.7 million distinct CDR3 sequences, under 35% being singletons. Germline V gene sequence: CDR1 MNHEY, CDR2 SMNVEV (reference sequence). V was shortened by 5 bases and J by 7 bases, with 24 bases between the two germline ends. The CDR3 spans 17 residues. Material: cord blood. V gene TRBV27 combines with J gene TRBJ1-5; D gene uncertain. The TCR was taken from a newborn girl in good health. CDR3 region: CASSPYGPLGLEQPQHF. The CDR3 DNA follows: TGTGCCAGCAGTCCATATGGACCGCTCGGTTTAGAACAGCCCCAGCATTTT.